The source of this T cell receptor (beta chain) is a study of vaccination effects on CD4 cells after COVID-19. Regarding the study as a whole: Convalescent patients were scarce, and early post-infection timepoints were absent. After vaccination, at late timepoints, clones induced by infection and by vaccine contracted markedly.

Profiled with immunoSEQ multiplex PCR; TCRdb holds only in-frame clones, not every one. There are around 40,000 clones in the sample; around 75% occur only once, and approximately 33% lies in the top ten. Pools of viral peptides were used by the ViraFEST assay to expand antigen-specific CD4+ T cells ahead of sequencing. Culture proceeded for approximately 9 days, and CD4+ T cells were then isolated. Confirmation by PCR established that the person had SARS-CoV-2 infection between March and December 2020. Half the medium was replaced with IL-2 medium on days 3 and 7. V lost 3 bases and J lost 0; bases outside the gene matches: 4. CDR1 SGDLS and CDR2 YYNGEE come from the germline V gene. The CDR3 loop spans 16 amino acids. In this sample, this clone turned up once. Antigen: not known.

The gene calls are TRBV9 and TRBJ2-7; TRBD2 aligns across 12 bases. This TCR was recovered from a human donor who had a prior SARS-CoV-2 infection. This specimen consisted of CD4+ T cells from PBMCs cultured with a peptide pool, obtained before COVID-19 vaccination. The CDR3 here is CASSEGTSGYSYEQYF. DNA for the CDR3: TGTGCCAGCAGCGAGGGGACTAGCGGGTACTCCTACGAGCAGTACTTC.